The 32 T cell receptor beta chains presented below share a single source sample, sequenced in a study of shared clonotypes between healthy human individuals. The table came from immunoSEQ multiplex PCR; TCRdb's copy has only in-frame clones and leaves some out. The sample has about 2 million clones, 85% to 95% seen once. Sequencing input: naive CD4+ T cells sorted from blood. Subset noted: CD45RA+ positively selected. The receptors were gathered from a man aged 18 to 30 in good health.

This chain connects TRBV7-9 to TRBJ2-7; the D gene is possibly TRBD2 (5 bases). This CDR3 contains 13 residues. V lost 5 bases to trimming and J lost 4 bases, with 12 bases between them. Germline assignment: CDR1 SEHNR and CDR2 FQNEAQ (reference sequence). CDR3 residues: CASSPTGGYEQYF. Here the CDR3 DNA reads TGTGCCAGCAGCCCCACGGGCGGGTACGAGCAGTACTTC.

This chain uses TRBV30 with TRBJ2-1; 9 bases align to TRBD2. CDR1 GTSNPN and CDR2 SVGIG come from the germline V gene (reference sequence). Losses at the gene ends were 1 base for V and 8 bases for J; bases not matched to a gene: 3. The CDR3 extends over 13 amino acids. The CDR3 loop reads CAWSALAGYEQFF. The CDR3, as DNA: TGTGCCTGGAGTGCCCTAGCGGGATATGAGCAGTTCTTC.

The genes are TRBV15 and TRBJ1-4; D uncertain. V was trimmed by 0 bases and J by 0 bases, leaving 5 bases between them. Germline V gives CDR1 LNHNV, CDR2 YYDKDF (reference sequence). The CDR3 spans 15 residues. The CDR3 loop is CATSRDGATNEKLFF. The DNA of the CDR3 is TGTGCCACCAGCAGAGATGGGGCAACTAATGAAAAACTGTTTTTT.

V is TRBV18 and J is TRBJ1-2; the D is unclear. Germline V gene data show CDR1 as KGHSH and CDR2 as LQKENI. V was pared by 3 bases and J by 7 bases, with 21 bases between. The CDR3 loop spans 16 amino acids. DNA of the CDR3: TGTGCCAGCTCACCTAATCCGGGCCGGGGAGGTATTGGCTACACCTTC. This sequence encodes CASSPNPGRGGIGYTF.

The chain is built from TRBV5-1 and TRBJ2-7, with 13 positions matching TRBD2. From germline, CDR1 is SGHRS and CDR2 YFSETQ. This CDR3 is 15 amino acids long. V lost 3 bases to trimming and J lost 2 bases; unmatched junction nucleotides: 2. CDR3 nucleotide sequence: TGCGCCAGCAGCTGGGGGACTAGCGGGGCCTACGAGCAGTACTTC. Translating it yields CASSWGTSGAYEQYF.

Of note for this clone: Within the sample, other DNA sequences also encode this same CDR3. The V call is TRBV5-1, the J call TRBJ2-5; unclear D gene. The germline V gene has CDR1 SGHRS and CDR2 YFSETQ. The CDR3 is made up of 12 amino acids. The ends were cut back, 3 bases at V and 1 base at J, with 4 bases in the middle. The chain's CDR3 is CASSSTQETQYF. CDR3 DNA: TGCGCCAGCAGCTCGACCCAAGAGACCCAGTACTTC.

This sequence joins TRBV5-1 and TRBJ1-1; TRBD1 matches 7 bases. The J segment lost 4 bases and the V segment lost 7 bases, leaving 13 bases of the junction unmatched. CDR3 length: 15 amino acids. Germline values: CDR1 SGHRS, CDR2 YFSETQ. The CDR3 loop reads CASDPGGGTGTEAFF. The CDR3 DNA reads as TGCGCCAGCGACCCGGGAGGGGGCACGGGCACTGAAGCTTTCTTT.

The V gene is TRBV6-5, the J gene TRBJ2-7, with D unresolved. V lost 6 bases, J lost 2 bases, and 17 bases lay in between. Per the germline V gene, CDR1 is MNHEY and CDR2 is SVGAGI. This CDR3 comprises 15 residues. The CDR3 reads CASSPTYTATYEQYF. CDR3 nucleotides: TGTGCCAGCAGCCCCACCTATACTGCTACCTACGAGCAGTACTTC.

The chain employs TRBV2 and TRBJ2-1; no definite D call. V dropped 3 bases and J dropped 5 bases, with 14 bases sitting between them. CDR1 SNHLY and CDR2 FYNNEI come from the germline V gene. The CDR3 length is 15 residues. The CDR3 coding sequence is TGTGCCAGCAGTGATGATGCGAGCCTCCACAATGAGCAGTTCTTC. Protein product: CASSDDASLHNEQFF.

This clone has more than one count but fewer than ten. V usage is TRBV5-4 and J usage is TRBJ2-2; 8 positions match TRBD1. This CDR3 spans 16 amino acids. The germline gives CDR1 SGHNT, CDR2 YYREEE (reference sequence). The trim removed 4 bases at V and 1 base at J, leaving 6 bases unmatched. CDR3 DNA: TGTGCCAGCAGCACCGGACAGGGCCGGAACACCGGGGAGCTGTTTTTT. This translates into CASSTGQGRNTGELFF. The complete variable domain, with remaining parts taken from reference TRBV5-4 and TRBJ2-2, reads ETGVTQSPTHLIKTRGQQVTLRCSSQSGHNTVSWYQQALGQGPQFIFQYYREEENGRGNFPPRFSGLQFPNYSSELNVNALELDDSALYLCASSTGQGRNTGELFFGEGSRLTVL.

The rearrangement links TRBV4-3 to TRBJ2-3, with TRBD2 as a possible D gene (5 bases). The CDR3 sequence is 16 residues long. CDR1 and CDR2 from the germline V gene are LGHNA and YSLEER. The V end was cut by 1 base, the J end by 3 bases, with 14 bases between. In DNA, the CDR3 is TGCGCCAGCAGCCAAGGTCCGGGAAGGTTGACAGATACGCAGTATTTT. Translating it yields CASSQGPGRLTDTQYF.

Regarding this clone: The sample contains more than one DNA sequence encoding this CDR3. The V gene is TRBV5-1, the J gene TRBJ1-4; no clear D. The CDR3 extends over 14 amino acids. V lost 0 bases, J lost 8 bases, and 11 bases lay in between. Per the germline V gene, CDR1 is SGHRS and CDR2 is YFSETQ. Here the CDR3 DNA reads TGCGCCAGCAGCTTGGGAGGGCTCGGCGAAAAACTGTTTTTT. It codes for CASSLGGLGEKLFF.

The rearrangement joins TRBV25-1 to TRBJ1-3; TRBD1 matches 12 bases. CDR1 MGHDK and CDR2 SYGVNS come from the germline V gene. This CDR3 has 16 residues. Trimming took 3 bases from V and 9 from J; bases not matched to a gene: 9. The CDR3 DNA follows: TGTGCCAGCAGTGATCCGGGACAGGGGGCTACTGGCACCATATATTTT. Protein: CASSDPGQGATGTIYF.

This chain links TRBV4-1 with TRBJ2-4, with a tentative D call TRBD2 (5 bases). CDR1 and CDR2 from the germline V gene are MGHRA and YSYEKL. The CDR3 sequence is 13 residues long. V lost 6 bases and J lost 5, with 11 bases in between. The CDR3 sequence is CASRGIGENIQYF. CDR3 bases: TGCGCCAGCAGAGGGATCGGGGAAAACATTCAGTACTTC.

J is TRBJ2-3 and V is TRBV5-1; TRBD1 matches 8 bases. The CDR3 has 17 residues. Per the germline V gene, CDR1 is SGHRS and CDR2 is YFSETQ. With V trimmed by 4 bases and J by 4 bases, 14 bases remained unmatched. Here the CDR3 DNA reads TGCGCCAGCAGCCGGACAGGGCTGGGTTGGGGAGCAGATACGCAGTATTTT. This sequence encodes CASSRTGLGWGADTQYF. Full variable domain (missing parts from reference TRBV5-1 and TRBJ2-3): KAGVTQTPRYLIKTRGQQVTLSCSPISGHRSVSWYQQTPGQGLQFLFEYFSETQRNKGNFPGRFSGRQFSNSRSEMNVSTLELGDSALYLCASSRTGLGWGADTQYFGPGTRLTVL.

This clone was counted once. It may be a read error: a sequence one base away is much more abundant. This sample includes further DNA sequences coding for the same CDR3. The V gene is TRBV30, the J gene TRBJ1-4; 7 nucleotides line up with TRBD1. The CDR3 length is 14 residues. The germline V gene encodes CDR1 GTSNPN and CDR2 SVGIG (reference sequence). CDR3 protein: CAWSATGNREKLFF. The CDR3 DNA reads as TGTGCCTGGAGTGCGACAGGGAATCGGGAAAAACTATTTTTT.

This clone has just a few counts. The chain recombines TRBV6-1 with TRBJ2-7, with a tentative D call TRBD2 (5 bases). Germline CDR1 reads MNHNS; CDR2 reads SASEGT. V shed 2 bases and J shed 3 bases, with 14 bases lying between them. The CDR3 runs to 15 residues. CDR3 DNA: TGTGCCAGCAGTGAATTGGTCAGCGGAGGCTACGAGCAGTACTTC. It specifies CASSELVSGGYEQYF.

This clone was counted once. The gene calls are TRBV30 and TRBJ1-5; D might be TRBD1 (6 bases). CDR1 is GTSNPN and CDR2 is SVGIG in the germline V gene (reference sequence). CDR3 size: 14 residues. Trimming shortened V by 3 bases and J by 3 bases, and 12 bases separated the two germline ends. CDR3 coding DNA: TGTGCCTGGAGCTTAGGACAGTCCAATCAGCCCCAGCATTTT. Its translation: CAWSLGQSNQPQHF.

For this clone: Other nucleotide sequences from this sample produce the same CDR3. The genes are TRBV18 and TRBJ2-2, with TRBD1 matching over 7 bases. Germline V gives CDR1 KGHSH, CDR2 LQKENI. CDR3 length: 13 amino acids. Trimming removed 3 bases from V and 7 bases from J; junction bases left unmatched: 2. The CDR3 bases are TGTGCCAGCTCACCTAGGGACAGCGGGGAGCTGTTTTTT. Translating it yields CASSPRDSGELFF. Based on the CDR3 plus reference TRBV18 and TRBJ2-2, the full variable domain is NAGVMQNPRHLVRRRGQEARLRCSPMKGHSHVYWYRQLPEEGLKFMVYLQKENIIDESGMPKERFSAEFPKEGPSILRIQQVVRGDSAAYFCASSPRDSGELFFGEGSRLTVL.

The rearrangement links TRBV5-5 to TRBJ2-7; D is uncertain. Germline assignment: CDR1 SGHKS and CDR2 YYEKEE (reference sequence). CDR3 length: 15 residues. Trimming stripped 2 bases from V and 6 bases from J, with 18 bases between. The DNA for the CDR3 is TGTGCCAGCAGCTTAGAAGCAGCCGTATTCCGCGAGCAGTACTTC. Its protein product is CASSLEAAVFREQYF.

V is TRBV28 and J is TRBJ1-1; 8 positions agree with TRBD1. Germline V CDR1 and CDR2: MDHEN, SYDVKM. The CDR3 has 18 amino acids. The V segment lost 6 bases and the J segment 0 bases; nucleotides outside the gene matches: 15. CDR3 in DNA: TGTGCCAGCAGGGGATTGACAGGGGTTGGAGGCATGAACACTGAAGCTTTCTTT. It codes for CASRGLTGVGGMNTEAFF. Based on the CDR3 plus reference TRBV28 and TRBJ1-1, the full variable domain is DVKVTQSSRYLVKRTGEKVFLECVQDMDHENMFWYRQDPGLGLRLIYFSYDVKMKEKGDIPEGYSVSREKKERFSLILESASTNQTSMYLCASRGLTGVGGMNTEAFFGQGTRLTVV.

The chain employs TRBV5-1 and TRBJ2-2, with 8 positions matching TRBD1. Germline-derived CDR1 and CDR2 are SGHRS and YFSETQ. The length of the CDR3 is 14 residues. The V segment lost 4 bases and the J segment 3 bases; nucleotides outside the gene matches: 2. The CDR3 coding sequence is TGCGCCAGCAGCGCGGGACAGGACACCGGGGAGCTGTTTTTT. Encoded protein: CASSAGQDTGELFF.

J is TRBJ2-7 and V is TRBV18; 8 nucleotides align to TRBD2. V lost 3 bases to trimming and J lost 3 bases; unmatched junction nucleotides: 4. The CDR3 sequence is 14 residues long. Looked up from germline, CDR1 is KGHSH and CDR2 is LQKENI. In DNA, the CDR3 is TGTGCCAGCTCACCTCCTAGCGGGTACTACGAGCAGTACTTC. This codes for CASSPPSGYYEQYF.

The rearrangement uses TRBV29-1 and TRBJ2-2; 7 nucleotides agree with TRBD1. CDR1 is SQVTM and CDR2 is ANQGSEA in the germline V gene. The CDR3 totals 14 residues. After removal of 3 bases from V and 3 bases from J, the junction contained 4 bases not matched to a gene. The CDR3 sequence: CSVDRQGDTGELFF. In DNA, the CDR3 is TGCAGCGTTGACCGACAGGGTGACACCGGGGAGCTGTTTTTT.

V and J are TRBV6-4 and TRBJ2-4, with D perhaps matching TRBD1 (5 bases). CDR3 length equals 14 residues. The germline V gene has CDR1 MRHNA and CDR2 SNTAGT. V was cut by 9 bases and J by 5 bases, with 17 bases left in between. In nucleotides, the CDR3 is TGTGCCAGTCCTAAAGGGGCAGTCCAAAACATTCAGTACTTC. The encoded protein is CASPKGAVQNIQYF.

The chain employs TRBV10-3 and TRBJ2-2, with 12 bases matching TRBD1. V shed 6 bases, J shed 6 bases, and the junction held 5 bases outside the gene matches. The CDR3 sequence is 15 residues long. Germline-derived CDR1 and CDR2 are ENHRY and SYGVKD. CDR3 DNA: TGTGCCATCAGGGGACAGGGGGCGCGAGCCGGGGAGCTGTTTTTT. Translated, it gives CAIRGQGARAGELFF.

This clone has just a few counts. The junction departs from germline at one end; a sequencing error may be responsible. This same CDR3 is encoded by further DNA sequences in the sample. The chain has TRBV5-1 and TRBJ1-1; D not resolved. Looked up from germline, CDR1 is SGHRS and CDR2 is YFSETQ. The CDR3 is 13 amino acids. CDR3 amino acids: CASSLHPGLEAFF. In nucleotides, the CDR3 is TGCGCCAGCAGCTTGCATCCCGGGTTGGAAGCCTTCTTT.

This rearrangement joins TRBV28 to TRBJ2-7; 9 bases are shared with TRBD2. Losses at the gene ends were 2 bases for V and 2 bases for J; bases not matched to a gene: 10. This CDR3 spans 17 amino acids. Germline loops: CDR1 MDHEN, CDR2 SYDVKM. The CDR3 reads CASSLVTAGGWPYEQYF. The CDR3 nucleotides are TGTGCCAGCAGTTTAGTGACTGCGGGGGGGTGGCCCTACGAGCAGTACTTC.

This chain uses TRBV6-1 with TRBJ2-7; D may be TRBD1 (5 bases). CDR1 and CDR2 from the germline V gene are MNHNS and SASEGT. V lost 1 base to trimming and J lost 3 bases, with 13 bases between them. The CDR3 runs 15 residues. The chain's CDR3 is CASSEGGQGIYEQYF. In DNA form, the CDR3 reads TGTGCCAGCAGTGAAGGGGGCCAGGGCATCTACGAGCAGTACTTC.

Comment on this clone: The sample carries other DNA sequences with the same CDR3. This CDR3 reads CASSPSDTQYF. The CDR3 nucleotides are TGTGCCAGCAGTCCGTCAGATACGCAGTATTTT. The chain is built from TRBV2 and TRBJ2-3; no definite D call. This CDR3 is built from 11 residues. CDR1 and CDR2 from the germline V gene are SNHLY and FYNNEI. V was trimmed by 5 bases and J by 4 bases, leaving 4 bases between them.

The V gene is TRBV27, the J gene TRBJ2-3; 10 bases are shared with TRBD1. The V gene end was trimmed by 5 bases and the J gene end by 3 bases; junction bases not matched to a gene: 5. This CDR3 is 15 amino acids long. Germline lookup yields CDR1 MNHEY and CDR2 SMNVEV (reference sequence). The CDR3 coding sequence is TGTGCCAGCAGTCTCCGGGACAGGGGAACAGATACGCAGTATTTT. Translating gives CASSLRDRGTDTQYF.

The V call is TRBV28, the J call TRBJ2-7; 9 bases align to TRBD1. Germline CDR1 reads MDHEN; CDR2 reads SYDVKM. Trimming at V came to 6 bases and at J to 0 bases, leaving 12 bases not matched to a gene. The CDR3 length is 17 residues. CDR3 bases: TGTGCCAGCAGGCCTCGGGACAGGGTCCAAATCTCCTACGAGCAGTACTTC. This gives the protein CASRPRDRVQISYEQYF.